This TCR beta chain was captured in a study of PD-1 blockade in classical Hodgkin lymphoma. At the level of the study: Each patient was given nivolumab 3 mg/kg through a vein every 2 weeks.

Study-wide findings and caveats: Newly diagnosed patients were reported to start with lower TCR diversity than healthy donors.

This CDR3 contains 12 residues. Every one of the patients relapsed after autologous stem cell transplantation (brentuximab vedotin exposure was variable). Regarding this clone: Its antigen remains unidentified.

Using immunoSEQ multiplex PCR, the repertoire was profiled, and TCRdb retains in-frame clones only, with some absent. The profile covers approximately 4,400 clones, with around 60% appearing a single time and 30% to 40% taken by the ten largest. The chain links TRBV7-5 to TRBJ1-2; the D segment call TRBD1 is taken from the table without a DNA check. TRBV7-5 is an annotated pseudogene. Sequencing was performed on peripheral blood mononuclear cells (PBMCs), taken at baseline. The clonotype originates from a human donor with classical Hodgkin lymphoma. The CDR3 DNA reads TGTGCCAGGGGACAGGTAATCTATGGCTACACCTTC. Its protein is CARGQVIYGYTF.